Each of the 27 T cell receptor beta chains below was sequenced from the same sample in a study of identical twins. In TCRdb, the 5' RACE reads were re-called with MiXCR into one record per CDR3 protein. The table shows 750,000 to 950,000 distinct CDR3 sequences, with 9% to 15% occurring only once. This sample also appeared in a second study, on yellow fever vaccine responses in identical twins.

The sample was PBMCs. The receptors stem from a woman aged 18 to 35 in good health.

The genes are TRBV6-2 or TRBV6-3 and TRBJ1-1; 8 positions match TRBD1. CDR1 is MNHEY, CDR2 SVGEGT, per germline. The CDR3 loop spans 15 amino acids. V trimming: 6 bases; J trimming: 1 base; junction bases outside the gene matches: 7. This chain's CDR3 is CASRAGGTGNTEAFF. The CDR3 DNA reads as TGTGCCAGCAGAGCAGGGGGCACGGGGAACACTGAAGCTTTCTTT.

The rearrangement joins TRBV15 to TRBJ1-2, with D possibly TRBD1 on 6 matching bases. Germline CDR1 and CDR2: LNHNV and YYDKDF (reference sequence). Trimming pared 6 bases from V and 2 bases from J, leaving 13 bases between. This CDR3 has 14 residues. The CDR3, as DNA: TGTGCCACCAGACAGGGCCCCTTAAACTATGGCTACACCTTC. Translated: CATRQGPLNYGYTF.

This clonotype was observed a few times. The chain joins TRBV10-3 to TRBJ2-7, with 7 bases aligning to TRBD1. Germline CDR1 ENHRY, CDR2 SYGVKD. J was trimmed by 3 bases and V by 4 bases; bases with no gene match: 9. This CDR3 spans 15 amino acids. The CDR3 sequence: CAISGGQDFSYEQYF. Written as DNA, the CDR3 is TGTGCCATCAGTGGTGGACAGGACTTCAGCTACGAGCAGTACTTC.

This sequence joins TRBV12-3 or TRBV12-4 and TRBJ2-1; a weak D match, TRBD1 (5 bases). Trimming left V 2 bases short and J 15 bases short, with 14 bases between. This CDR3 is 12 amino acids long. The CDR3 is CASSLHQGPPFF. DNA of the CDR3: TGTGCCAGCAGTTTACATCAGGGCCCCCCGTTCTTC.

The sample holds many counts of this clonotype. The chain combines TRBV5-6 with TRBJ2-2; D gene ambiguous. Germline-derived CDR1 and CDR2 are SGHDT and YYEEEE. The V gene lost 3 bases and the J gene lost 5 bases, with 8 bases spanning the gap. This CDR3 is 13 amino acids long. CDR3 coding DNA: TGTGCCAGCAGCTCGGGCCCTACCGGGGAGCTGTTTTTT. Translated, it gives CASSSGPTGELFF.

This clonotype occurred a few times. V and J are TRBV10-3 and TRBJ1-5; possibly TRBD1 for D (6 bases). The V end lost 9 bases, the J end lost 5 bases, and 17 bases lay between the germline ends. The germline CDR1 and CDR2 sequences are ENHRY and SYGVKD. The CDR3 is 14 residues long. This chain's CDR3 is CAIGEGVRDQPQHF. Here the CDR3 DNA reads TGTGCCATAGGTGAGGGGGTCCGAGATCAGCCCCAGCATTTT.

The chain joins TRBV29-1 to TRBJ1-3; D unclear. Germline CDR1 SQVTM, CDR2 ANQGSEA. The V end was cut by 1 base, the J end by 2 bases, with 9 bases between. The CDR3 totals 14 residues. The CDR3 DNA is TGCAGCGTTGAAGTGTACGGGGCTGGAAACACCATATATTTT. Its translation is CSVEVYGAGNTIYF.

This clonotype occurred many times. This CDR3 reads CASSLLAGLSYNEQFF. Here the CDR3 DNA reads TGTGCCAGCAGTTTATTAGCGGGCCTCTCCTACAATGAGCAGTTCTTC. The chain is built from TRBV28 and TRBJ2-1; 7 nucleotides agree with TRBD2. V lost 1 base to trimming and J lost 0 bases; unmatched junction nucleotides: 3. CDR1 MDHEN and CDR2 SYDVKM come from the germline V gene. This CDR3 comprises 16 residues.

The CDR3 nucleotides read TGTGCCAGCAGCCAAGATACTAGCGGGTCCGGAGGGTTTTTT. This encodes CASSQDTSGSGGFF. J is TRBJ2-2 and V is TRBV3-1; TRBD2 agrees at 9 bases. The CDR3 runs 14 residues. Germline values: CDR1 LGHDT, CDR2 YNNKEL (reference sequence). J gave up 16 bases and V 0 bases, and 9 bases lay outside the gene matches.

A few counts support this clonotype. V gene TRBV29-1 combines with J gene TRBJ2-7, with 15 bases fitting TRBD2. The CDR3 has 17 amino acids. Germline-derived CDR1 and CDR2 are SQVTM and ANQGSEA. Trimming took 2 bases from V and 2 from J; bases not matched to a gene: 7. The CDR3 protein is CSVELGLAGGPTYEQYF. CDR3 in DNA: TGCAGCGTTGAACTCGGACTAGCGGGAGGGCCAACCTACGAGCAGTACTTC.

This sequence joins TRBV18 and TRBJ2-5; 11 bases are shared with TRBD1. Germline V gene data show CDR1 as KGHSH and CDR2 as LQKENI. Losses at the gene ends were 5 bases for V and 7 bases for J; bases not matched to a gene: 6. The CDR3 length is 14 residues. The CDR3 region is CASSRPGTGGTQYF. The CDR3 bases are TGTGCCAGCTCAAGACCCGGGACAGGGGGGACCCAGTACTTC.

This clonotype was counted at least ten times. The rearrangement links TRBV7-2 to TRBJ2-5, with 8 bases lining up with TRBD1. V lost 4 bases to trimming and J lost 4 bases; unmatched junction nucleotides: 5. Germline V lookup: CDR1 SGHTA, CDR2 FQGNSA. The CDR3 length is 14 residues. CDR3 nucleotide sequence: TGTGCCAGCAGCTCCAGGACAGGGTTAGAGACCCAGTACTTC. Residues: CASSSRTGLETQYF. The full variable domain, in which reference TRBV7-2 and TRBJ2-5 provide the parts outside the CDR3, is GAGVSQSPSNKVTEKGKDVELRCDPISGHTALYWYRQSLGQGLEFLIYFQGNSAPDKSGLPSDRFSAERTGGSVSTLTIQRTQQEDSAVYLCASSSRTGLETQYFGPGTRLLVL.

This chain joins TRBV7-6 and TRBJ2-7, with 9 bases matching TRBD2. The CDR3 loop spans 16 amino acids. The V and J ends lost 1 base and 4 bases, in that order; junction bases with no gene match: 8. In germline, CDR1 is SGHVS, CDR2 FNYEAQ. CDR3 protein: CASSLVAAGGPYEQYF. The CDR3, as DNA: TGTGCCAGCAGCTTAGTCGCGGCGGGAGGGCCTTACGAGCAGTACTTC.

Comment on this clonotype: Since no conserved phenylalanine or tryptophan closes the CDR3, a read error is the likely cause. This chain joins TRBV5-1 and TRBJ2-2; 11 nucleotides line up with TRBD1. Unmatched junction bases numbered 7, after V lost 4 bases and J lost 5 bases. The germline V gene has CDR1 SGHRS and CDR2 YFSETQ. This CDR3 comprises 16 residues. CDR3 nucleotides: TGCGCCAGCAGCCCCGTGGGGACAGGGGGAACCGGGGAGCTGTTTCTT. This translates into CASSPVGTGGTGELFL.

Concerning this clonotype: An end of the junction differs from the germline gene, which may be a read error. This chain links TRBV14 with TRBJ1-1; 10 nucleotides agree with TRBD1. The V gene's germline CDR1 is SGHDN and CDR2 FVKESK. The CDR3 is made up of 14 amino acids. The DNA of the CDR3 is TGTGCCAGCAGCCAGGGACAGGGGAACTCTGAAGCTTTCTTT. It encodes CASSQGQGNSEAFF.

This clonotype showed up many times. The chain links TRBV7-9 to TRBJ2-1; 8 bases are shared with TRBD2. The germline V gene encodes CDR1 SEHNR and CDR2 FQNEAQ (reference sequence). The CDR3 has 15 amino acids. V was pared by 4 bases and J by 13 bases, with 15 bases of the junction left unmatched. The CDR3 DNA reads TGTGCCAGCAGCTCCCTAATGCTACTAGCGGAGGTCCAGTTCTTC. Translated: CASSSLMLLAEVQFF.

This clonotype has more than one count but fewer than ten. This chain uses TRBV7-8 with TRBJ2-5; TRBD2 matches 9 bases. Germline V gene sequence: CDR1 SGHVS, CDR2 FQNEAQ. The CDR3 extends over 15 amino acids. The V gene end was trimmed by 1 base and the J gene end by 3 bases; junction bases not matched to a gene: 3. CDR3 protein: CASSLGGLAKETQYF. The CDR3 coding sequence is TGTGCCAGCAGCTTAGGCGGACTAGCGAAAGAGACCCAGTACTTC.

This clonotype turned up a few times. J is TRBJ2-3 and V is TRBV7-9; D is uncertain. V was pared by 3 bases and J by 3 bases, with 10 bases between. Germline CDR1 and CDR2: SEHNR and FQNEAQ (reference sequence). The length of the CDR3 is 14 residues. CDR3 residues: CASSLRQETDTQYF. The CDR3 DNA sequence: TGTGCCAGCAGCTTGAGACAAGAGACAGATACGCAGTATTTT. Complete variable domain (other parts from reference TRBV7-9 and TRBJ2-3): DTGVSQNPRHKITKRGQNVTFRCDPISEHNRLYWYRQTLGQGPEFLTYFQNEAQLEKSRLLSDRFSAERPKGSFSTLEIQRTEQGDSAMYLCASSLRQETDTQYFGPGTRLTVL.

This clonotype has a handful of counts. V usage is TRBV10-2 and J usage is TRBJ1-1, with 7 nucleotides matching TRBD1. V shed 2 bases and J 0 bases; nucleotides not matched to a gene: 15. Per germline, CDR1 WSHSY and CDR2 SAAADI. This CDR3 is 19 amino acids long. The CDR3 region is CASSEAIARDRGLNTEAFF. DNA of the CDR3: TGCGCCAGCAGTGAGGCGATAGCCAGGGATAGGGGGCTGAACACTGAAGCTTTCTTT.

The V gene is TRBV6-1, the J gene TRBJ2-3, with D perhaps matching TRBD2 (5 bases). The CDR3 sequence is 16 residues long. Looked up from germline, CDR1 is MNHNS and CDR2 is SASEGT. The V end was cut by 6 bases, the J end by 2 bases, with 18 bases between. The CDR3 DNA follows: TGTGCCAGCAGGCCGGTCCTAGGGAGTACCACAGATACGCAGTATTTT. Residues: CASRPVLGSTTDTQYF.

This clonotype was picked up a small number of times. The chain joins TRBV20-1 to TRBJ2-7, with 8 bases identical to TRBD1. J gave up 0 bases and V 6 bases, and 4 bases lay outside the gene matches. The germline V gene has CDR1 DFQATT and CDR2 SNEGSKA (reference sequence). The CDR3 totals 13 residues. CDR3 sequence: CSAWDRSSYEQYV. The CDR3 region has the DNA TGCAGTGCATGGGACAGGAGCTCCTACGAGCAGTACGTC.

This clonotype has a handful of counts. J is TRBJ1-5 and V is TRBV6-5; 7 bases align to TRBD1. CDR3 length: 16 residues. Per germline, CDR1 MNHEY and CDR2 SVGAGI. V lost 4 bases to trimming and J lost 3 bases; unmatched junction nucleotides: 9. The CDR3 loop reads CASSSRQGKVNQPQHF. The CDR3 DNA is TGTGCCAGCAGTTCAAGACAGGGCAAGGTCAATCAGCCCCAGCATTTT.

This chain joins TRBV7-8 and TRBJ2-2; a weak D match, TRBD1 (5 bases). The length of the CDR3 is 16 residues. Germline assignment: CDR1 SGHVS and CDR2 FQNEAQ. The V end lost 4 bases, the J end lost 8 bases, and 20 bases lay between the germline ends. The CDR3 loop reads CASSWGPPVVSGELFF. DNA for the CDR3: TGTGCCAGCAGCTGGGGCCCTCCTGTGGTTTCGGGGGAGCTGTTTTTT.

The CDR3: CASSLTSGGIGSKNIQYF. The CDR3, as DNA: TGCGCCAGCAGCTTGACTAGCGGGGGGATCGGGTCCAAAAACATTCAGTACTTC. This chain uses TRBV5-1 with TRBJ2-4, with 12 bases aligning to TRBD2. This CDR3 has 18 residues. The V and J ends lost 1 base and 2 bases, in that order; junction bases with no gene match: 7. The V gene's germline CDR1 is SGHRS and CDR2 YFSETQ.

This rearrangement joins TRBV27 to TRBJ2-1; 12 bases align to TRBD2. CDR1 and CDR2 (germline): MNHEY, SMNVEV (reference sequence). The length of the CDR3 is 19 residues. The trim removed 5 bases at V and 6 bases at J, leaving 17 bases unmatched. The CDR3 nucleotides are TGTGCCAGCAGTCTCTCCGGGACTAGCGGGCTAGCTCGGGGCAATGAGCAGTTCTTC. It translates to CASSLSGTSGLARGNEQFF.

In nucleotides, the CDR3 is TGTGCCAGCAGCTTAAGGGGTGCACCTTTATCAGAGCCCCAGCATTTT. It specifies CASSLRGAPLSEPQHF. The rearrangement uses TRBV7-2 and TRBJ1-5, with D possibly matching TRBD1 (5 bases). There are 16 residues in the CDR3. V was clipped by 2 bases and J by 8 bases, with 19 bases between them. The germline CDR1 and CDR2 sequences are SGHTA and FQGNSA.

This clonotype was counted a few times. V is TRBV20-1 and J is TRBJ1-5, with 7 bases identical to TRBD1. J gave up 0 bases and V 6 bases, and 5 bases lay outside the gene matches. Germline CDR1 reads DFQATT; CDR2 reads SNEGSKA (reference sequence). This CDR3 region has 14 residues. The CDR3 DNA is TGCAGTGCAAGACAGGGAGTTAGCAATCAGCCCCAGCATTTT. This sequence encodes CSARQGVSNQPQHF.